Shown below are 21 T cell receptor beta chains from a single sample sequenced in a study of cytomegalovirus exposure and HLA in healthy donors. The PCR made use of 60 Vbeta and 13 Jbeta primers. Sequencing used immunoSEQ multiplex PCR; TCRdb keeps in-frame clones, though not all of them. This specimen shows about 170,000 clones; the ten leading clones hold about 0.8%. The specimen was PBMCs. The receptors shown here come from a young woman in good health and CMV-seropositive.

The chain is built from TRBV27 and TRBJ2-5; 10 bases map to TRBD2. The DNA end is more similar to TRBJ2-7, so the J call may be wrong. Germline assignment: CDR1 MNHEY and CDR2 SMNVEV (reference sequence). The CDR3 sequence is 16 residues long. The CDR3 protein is CASRSRTSGRSHEQYF. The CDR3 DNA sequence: TGTGCCAGCAGGTCCCGGACTAGCGGAAGGAGTCACGAGCAGTACTTC.

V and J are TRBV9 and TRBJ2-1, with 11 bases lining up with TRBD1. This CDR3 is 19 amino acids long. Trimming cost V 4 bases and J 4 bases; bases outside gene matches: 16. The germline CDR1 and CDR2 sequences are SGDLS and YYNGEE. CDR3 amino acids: CASSIGQGAVQLLYNEQFF. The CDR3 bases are TGTGCCAGCAGCATAGGACAGGGGGCAGTACAACTCCTTTACAATGAGCAGTTCTTC. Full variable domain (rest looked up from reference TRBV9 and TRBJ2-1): DSGVTQTPKHLITATGQRVTLRCSPRSGDLSVYWYQQSLDQGLQFLIQYYNGEERAKGNILERFSAQQFPDLHSELNLSSLELGDSALYFCASSIGQGAVQLLYNEQFFGPGTRLTVL.

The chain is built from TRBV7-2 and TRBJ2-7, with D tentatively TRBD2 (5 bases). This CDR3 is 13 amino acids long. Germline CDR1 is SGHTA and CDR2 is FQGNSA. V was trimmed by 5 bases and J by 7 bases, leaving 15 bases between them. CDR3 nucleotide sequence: TGTGCCAGCAGCCCTAGCCTGGTGAGGGAGCAGTACTTC. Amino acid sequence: CASSPSLVREQYF.

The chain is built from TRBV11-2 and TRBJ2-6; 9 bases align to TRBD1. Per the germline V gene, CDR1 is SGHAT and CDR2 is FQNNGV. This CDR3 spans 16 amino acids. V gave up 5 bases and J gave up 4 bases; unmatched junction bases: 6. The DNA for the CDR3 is TGTGCCAGCAGCCGAACAGGGGGCAACGGGGCCAACGTCCTGACTTTC. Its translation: CASSRTGGNGANVLTF.

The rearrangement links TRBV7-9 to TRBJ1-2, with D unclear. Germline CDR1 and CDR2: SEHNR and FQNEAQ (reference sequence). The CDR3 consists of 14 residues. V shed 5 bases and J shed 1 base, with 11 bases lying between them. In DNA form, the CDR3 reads TGTGCCAGCAGCCAGCGAGATCTTAACTATGGCTACACCTTC. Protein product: CASSQRDLNYGYTF.

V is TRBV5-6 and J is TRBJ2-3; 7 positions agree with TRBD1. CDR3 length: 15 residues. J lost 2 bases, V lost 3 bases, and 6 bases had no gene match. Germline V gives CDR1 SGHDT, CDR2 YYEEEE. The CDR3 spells CASSSGQALTDTQYF. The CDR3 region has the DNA TGTGCCAGCAGCTCCGGACAGGCTCTCACAGATACGCAGTATTTT.

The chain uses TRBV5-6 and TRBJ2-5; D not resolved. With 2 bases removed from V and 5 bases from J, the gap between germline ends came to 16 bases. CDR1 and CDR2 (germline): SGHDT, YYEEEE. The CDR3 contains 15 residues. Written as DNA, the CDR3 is TGTGCCAGCAGCTTACGACCCGGAGCTGGGGAGACCCAGTACTTC. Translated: CASSLRPGAGETQYF.

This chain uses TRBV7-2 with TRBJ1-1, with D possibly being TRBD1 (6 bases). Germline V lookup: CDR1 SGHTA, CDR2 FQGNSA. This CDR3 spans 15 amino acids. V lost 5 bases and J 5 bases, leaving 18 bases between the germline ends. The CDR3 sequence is CASSALSRDMTEAFF. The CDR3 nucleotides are TGTGCCAGCAGCGCTCTAAGCCGGGACATGACTGAAGCTTTCTTT.

The CDR3 bases are TGTGCCAGCAGTTTGAGGCCGGGGGGCGGCACAGATACGCAGTATTTT. It specifies CASSLRPGGGTDTQYF. The chain is built from TRBV27 and TRBJ2-3, with D possibly matching TRBD2 (7 bases). The CDR3 is 16 residues long. V dropped 3 bases and J dropped 1 base, with 14 bases sitting between them. Germline V gene lookup returns CDR1 MNHEY and CDR2 SMNVEV (reference sequence).

The chain's CDR3 is CASNRLAGPLEQYF. The CDR3 nucleotides are TGTGCCAGCAACCGACTAGCGGGCCCCCTCGAGCAGTACTTC. This sequence joins TRBV5-5 and TRBJ2-7; 10 bases are a match to TRBD2. Germline V gives CDR1 SGHKS, CDR2 YYEKEE (reference sequence). Trimming cost V 6 bases and J 6 bases; bases outside gene matches: 9. The CDR3 length is 14 residues.

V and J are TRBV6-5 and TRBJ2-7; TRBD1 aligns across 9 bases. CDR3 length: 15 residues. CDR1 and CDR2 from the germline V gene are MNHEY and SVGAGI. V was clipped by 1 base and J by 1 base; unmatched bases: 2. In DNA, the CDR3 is TGTGCCAGCAGTTACTGGGGACAGGGTTCCTACGAGCAGTACTTC. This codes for CASSYWGQGSYEQYF.

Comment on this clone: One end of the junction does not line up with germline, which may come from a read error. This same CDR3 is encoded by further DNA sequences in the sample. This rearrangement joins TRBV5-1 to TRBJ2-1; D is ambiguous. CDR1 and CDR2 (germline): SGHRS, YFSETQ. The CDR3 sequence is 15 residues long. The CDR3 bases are TGCGCCAGCAGCTTACAGACACCCTCCTACAACGAGCAGTTCTTC. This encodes CASSLQTPSYNEQFF.

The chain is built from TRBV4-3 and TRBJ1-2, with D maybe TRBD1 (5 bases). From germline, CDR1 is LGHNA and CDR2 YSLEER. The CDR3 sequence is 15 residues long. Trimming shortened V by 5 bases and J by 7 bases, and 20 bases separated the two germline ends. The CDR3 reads CASSTSNGGRSGYTF. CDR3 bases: TGCGCCAGCAGCACTTCTAACGGGGGAAGGTCTGGCTACACCTTC.

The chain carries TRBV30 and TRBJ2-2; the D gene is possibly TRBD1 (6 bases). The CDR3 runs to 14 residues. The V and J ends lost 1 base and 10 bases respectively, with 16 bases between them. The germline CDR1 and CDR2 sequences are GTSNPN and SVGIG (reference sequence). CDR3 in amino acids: CAWSGGLQNLELFF. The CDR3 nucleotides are TGTGCCTGGAGTGGGGGGCTTCAAAACTTGGAGCTGTTTTTT.

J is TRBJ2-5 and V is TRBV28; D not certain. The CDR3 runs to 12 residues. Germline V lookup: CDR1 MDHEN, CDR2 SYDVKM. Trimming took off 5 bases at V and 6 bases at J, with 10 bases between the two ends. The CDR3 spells CASSRSLQTQYF. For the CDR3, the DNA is TGTGCCAGCAGTCGGTCCCTGCAGACCCAGTACTTC.

CDR3 region: CASSKSRSGGYEQYF. CDR3 in DNA: TGTGCCAGCAGTAAGTCGCGTAGCGGAGGCTACGAGCAGTACTTC. The chain couples TRBV6-5 to TRBJ2-7; maybe TRBD2 (6 bases). The CDR3 has 15 residues. Germline lookup yields CDR1 MNHEY and CDR2 SVGAGI. Trimming cost V 5 bases and J 3 bases, with 17 bases left between them.

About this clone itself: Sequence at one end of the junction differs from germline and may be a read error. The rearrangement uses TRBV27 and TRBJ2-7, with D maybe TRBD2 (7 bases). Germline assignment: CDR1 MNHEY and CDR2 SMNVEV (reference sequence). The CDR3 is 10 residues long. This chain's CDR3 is CGGRLNEQYF. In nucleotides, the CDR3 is TGCGGGGGGCGCCTCAACGAGCAGTACTTC.

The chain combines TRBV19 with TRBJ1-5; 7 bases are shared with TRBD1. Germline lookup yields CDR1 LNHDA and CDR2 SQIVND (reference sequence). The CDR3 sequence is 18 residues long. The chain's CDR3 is CATQNSGQMVSGNQPQHF. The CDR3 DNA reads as TGTGCTACCCAGAACTCGGGACAGATGGTTTCGGGCAATCAGCCCCAGCATTTT.

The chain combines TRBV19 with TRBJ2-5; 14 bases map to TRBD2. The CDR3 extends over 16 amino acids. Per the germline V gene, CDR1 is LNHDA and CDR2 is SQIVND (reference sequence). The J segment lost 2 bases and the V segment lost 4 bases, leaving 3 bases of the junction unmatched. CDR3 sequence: CASSTGLAGAQETQYF. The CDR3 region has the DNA TGTGCCAGTAGTACGGGACTAGCGGGGGCACAAGAGACCCAGTACTTC.

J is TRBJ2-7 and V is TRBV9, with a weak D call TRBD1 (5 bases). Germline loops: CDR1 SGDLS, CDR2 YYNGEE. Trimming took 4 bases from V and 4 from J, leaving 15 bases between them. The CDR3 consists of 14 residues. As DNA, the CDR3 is TGTGCCAGCAGCTTATCGACAGCCTCTTACGAGCAGTACTTC. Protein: CASSLSTASYEQYF.

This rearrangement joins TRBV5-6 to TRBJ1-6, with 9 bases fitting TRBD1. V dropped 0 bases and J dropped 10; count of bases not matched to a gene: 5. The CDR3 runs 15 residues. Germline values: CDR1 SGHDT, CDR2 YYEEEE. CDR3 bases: TGTGCCAGCAGCTTGGTTCAGGGACAGGGATCACCCCTCCACTTT. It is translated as CASSLVQGQGSPLHF.